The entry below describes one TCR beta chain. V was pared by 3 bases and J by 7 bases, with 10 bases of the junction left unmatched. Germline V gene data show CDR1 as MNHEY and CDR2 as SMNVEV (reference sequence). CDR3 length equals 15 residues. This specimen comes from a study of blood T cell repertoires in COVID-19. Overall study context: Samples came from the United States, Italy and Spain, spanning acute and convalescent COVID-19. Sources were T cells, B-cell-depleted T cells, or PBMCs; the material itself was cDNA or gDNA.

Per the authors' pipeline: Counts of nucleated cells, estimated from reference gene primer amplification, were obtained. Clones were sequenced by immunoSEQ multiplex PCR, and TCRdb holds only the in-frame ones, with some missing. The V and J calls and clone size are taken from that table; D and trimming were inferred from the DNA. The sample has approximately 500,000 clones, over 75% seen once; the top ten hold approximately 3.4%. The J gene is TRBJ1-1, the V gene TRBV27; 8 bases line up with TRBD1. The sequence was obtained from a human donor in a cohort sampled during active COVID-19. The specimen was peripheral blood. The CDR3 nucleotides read TGTGCCAGCAGTTTTTGGAGCAGGGGGCCGGGTGAAGCTTTCTTT. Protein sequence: CASSFWSRGPGEAFF.